One sample yielded the 25 T cell receptor beta chains listed below, sequenced in a study of blood T cells in healthy people across ages (dated by TCRdb to between 2015 and 2017). Libraries were built with 5' RACE. Data came from an Illumina HiSeq 2500. A second roughly 7 to 11 cycle PCR used a sample-barcoded 5' primer and a J-beta primer mix. TCRdb itself trimmed the public reads at Q25 with fastp, ran MiXCR and retained productive beta chains. Every CDR3 protein is listed once, alongside the most common genes and DNA of its rows. Present in this sample are over 1,300,000 distinct CDR3 sequences, approximately 60% of which were seen just once. Of the sample, 6.5% to 8.5% is held by the ten largest clones. Material for sequencing was blood. The receptor source for this set is a young man in good health.

V gene TRBV11-2 combines with J gene TRBJ2-1; D uncertain. This CDR3 is 14 amino acids long. CDR1 is SGHAT, CDR2 FQNNGV, per germline. The V end was cut by 2 bases, the J end by 2 bases, with 7 bases between. This chain's CDR3 is CASSLINPYNEQFF. The CDR3 coding sequence is TGTGCCAGCAGCTTAATAAATCCCTACAATGAGCAGTTCTTC.

The genes are TRBV7-2 and TRBJ1-6; a weak D match, TRBD1 (6 bases). Germline CDR1 is SGHTA and CDR2 is FQGNSA. Trimming removed 0 bases at V and 9 bases at J, with 24 bases between. The CDR3 spans 19 residues. DNA of the CDR3: TGTGCCAGCAGCTTAGCGAGGTCTGGTCCGGGACAACGGCGTTCACCCCTCCACTTT. Protein: CASSLARSGPGQRRSPLHF.

On this clonotype itself: At one end, the junction sequence differs from germline, possibly due to a read error. This chain connects TRBV6-1 to TRBJ2-7, with D maybe TRBD2 (6 bases). CDR1 is MNHNS and CDR2 is SASEGT in the germline V gene. The CDR3 is 16 residues long. The CDR3 region is CAGSADWALAMYEQYF. CDR3 DNA: TGTGCCGGCAGTGCGGACTGGGCCCTAGCGATGTACGAGCAGTACTTC.

This clonotype has just a few counts. V gene TRBV4-3 combines with J gene TRBJ2-1; 8 bases agree with TRBD1. Unmatched junction bases numbered 0, after V lost 1 base and J lost 4 bases. The CDR3 has 14 amino acids. Germline V gene lookup returns CDR1 LGHNA and CDR2 YSLEER. The CDR3 here is CASSQGTGYNEQFF. CDR3 nucleotides: TGCGCCAGCAGCCAAGGGACAGGGTACAATGAGCAGTTCTTC.

This clonotype has just a few counts. The chain joins TRBV29-1 to TRBJ2-1, with TRBD1 as a possible D gene (5 bases). The CDR3 loop spans 13 amino acids. CDR1 SQVTM and CDR2 ANQGSEA come from the germline V gene. Trimming shortened V by 4 bases and J by 0 bases, and 7 bases separated the two germline ends. Here the CDR3 reads CSVGDSSYNEQFF. CDR3 DNA: TGCAGCGTTGGTGACAGCTCCTACAATGAGCAGTTCTTC.

This clonotype was seen more than once but under ten times. The CDR3 DNA reads TGCAGCGTTACTCAACCAACGGACGGCGACGGAACCCATTATGGCTACACCTTC. Translated, it gives CSVTQPTDGDGTHYGYTF. The chain joins TRBV29-1 to TRBJ1-2; D call uncertain. Germline V gene data show CDR1 as SQVTM and CDR2 as ANQGSEA. CDR3 length: 18 residues. Between the trimmed V and J ends, which lost 5 bases and 5 bases, there was a span of 30 bases.

V is TRBV4-1 and J is TRBJ2-1; D call uncertain. The V gene's germline CDR1 is MGHRA and CDR2 YSYEKL. The CDR3 is 12 residues long. V gave up 3 bases and J gave up 7 bases, with 7 bases separating them. The CDR3 sequence: CASSHAGNEQFF. CDR3 coding DNA: TGCGCCAGCAGCCACGCTGGGAATGAGCAGTTCTTC.

The rearrangement joins TRBV4-3 to TRBJ2-1, with TRBD2 matching 11 bases. CDR3 length: 15 amino acids. V was pared by 2 bases and J by 8 bases, with 5 bases of the junction left unmatched. Germline V gene lookup returns CDR1 LGHNA and CDR2 YSLEER. The CDR3 loop reads CASSQLAGGGHEQFF. The CDR3 DNA reads as TGCGCCAGCAGCCAACTAGCGGGGGGTGGCCATGAGCAGTTCTTC.

The chain carries TRBV4-1 and TRBJ1-1, with a weak D call TRBD1 (6 bases). This CDR3 has 16 residues. The germline V and J ends were trimmed by 1 base and 2 bases, with 14 bases remaining between them. Germline V gene data show CDR1 as MGHRA and CDR2 as YSYEKL. CDR3 sequence: CASSQVQGVGNTEAFF. Written as DNA, the CDR3 is TGCGCCAGCAGCCAAGTACAGGGTGTCGGTAACACTGAAGCTTTCTTT.

CDR3 in amino acids: CASSQGPLLDGRLAEAFF. CDR3 nucleotide sequence: TGCGCCAGCAGCCAAGGTCCGTTATTGGACGGACGACTAGCTGAAGCTTTCTTT. V and J are TRBV4-1 and TRBJ1-1; no clear D gene. The CDR3 length is 18 residues. Per germline, CDR1 MGHRA and CDR2 YSYEKL. Trimming took 1 base from V and 6 from J, leaving 24 bases between them.

The rearrangement uses TRBV20-1 and TRBJ2-7, with 8 positions matching TRBD1. V shed 1 base, J shed 0 bases, and the junction held 2 bases outside the gene matches. The CDR3 spans 14 residues. Germline loops: CDR1 DFQATT, CDR2 SNEGSKA (reference sequence). The CDR3 DNA is TGCAGTGCTAGAGTCCAGGGGGCCTCCTACGAGCAGTACTTC. Translated, it gives CSARVQGASYEQYF.

This clonotype has a handful of counts. V is TRBV29-1 and J is TRBJ2-2; no firm D call. The CDR3 is made up of 12 amino acids. Germline loops: CDR1 SQVTM, CDR2 ANQGSEA. The V end was cut by 0 bases, the J end by 9 bases, with 8 bases between. The CDR3 loop reads CSVEEDARELFF. For the CDR3, the DNA is TGCAGCGTTGAAGAGGATGCCCGGGAGCTGTTTTTT.

CDR3 sequence (DNA): TGTGCCAGCAGCCCGCCGGGACTAGCGTTCACCGGGGAGCTGTTTTTT. This translates into CASSPPGLAFTGELFF. The chain uses TRBV7-9 and TRBJ2-2; 10 nucleotides agree with TRBD2. Germline values: CDR1 SEHNR, CDR2 FQNEAQ (reference sequence). This CDR3 comprises 16 residues. Germline trimming cut 5 bases from V and 4 bases from J; bases unmatched to any gene: 7.

This clonotype has more than one count but fewer than ten. The CDR3 sequence is CASSSRVGGPTYEQYF. In DNA form, the CDR3 reads TGTGCCAGCAGCTCTAGAGTTGGTGGGCCGACCTACGAGCAGTACTTC. The chain combines TRBV7-2 with TRBJ2-7; D gene ambiguous. Germline-derived CDR1 and CDR2 are SGHTA and FQGNSA. The CDR3 is made up of 16 amino acids. V was shortened by 4 bases and J by 2 bases, with 18 bases between the two germline ends.

This clonotype showed up just a few times. This chain connects TRBV4-1 to TRBJ2-6, with unresolved D. The germline V gene encodes CDR1 MGHRA and CDR2 YSYEKL. The CDR3 has 18 amino acids. Trimming removed 0 bases at V and 1 base at J, with 13 bases between. The CDR3 loop is CASSQDSGHPSGANVLTF. Written as DNA, the CDR3 is TGCGCCAGCAGCCAAGACTCAGGCCATCCGTCTGGGGCCAACGTCCTGACTTTC.

This clonotype was seen only a few times. V usage is TRBV10-3 and J usage is TRBJ2-2; D is unclear. CDR1 and CDR2 (germline): ENHRY, SYGVKD. The V and J ends lost 0 bases and 7 bases respectively, with 9 bases between them. The CDR3 length is 14 residues. CDR3 bases: TGTGCCATCAGTGAGTCCCAAATCTTCGGGGAGCTGTTTTTT. Its translation: CAISESQIFGELFF.

This clonotype was seen only once. The chain combines TRBV5-1 with TRBJ2-7; 8 bases agree with TRBD1. The CDR3 runs 15 residues. The ends lost 4 bases at V and 5 bases at J; junction bases unmatched: 11. Germline values: CDR1 SGHRS, CDR2 YFSETQ. The CDR3 loop is CASSQPGQARNEQYF. In DNA, the CDR3 is TGCGCCAGCAGCCAACCGGGACAGGCCAGAAACGAGCAGTACTTC. Looking up the rest from reference TRBV5-1 and TRBJ2-7 gives the full variable domain: KAGVTQTPRYLIKTRGQQVTLSCSPISGHRSVSWYQQTPGQGLQFLFEYFSETQRNKGNFPGRFSGRQFSNSRSEMNVSTLELGDSALYLCASSQPGQARNEQYFGPGTRLTVT.

The V call is TRBV12-3 or TRBV12-4, the J call TRBJ1-1, with a weak D call TRBD1 (5 bases). This CDR3 region has 18 residues. Deletions cut 0 bases from V and 0 bases from J, with 17 bases between. The CDR3 region is CASSLARGAGGLNTEAFF. In DNA, the CDR3 is TGTGCCAGCAGTTTAGCGAGGGGTGCGGGGGGACTGAACACTGAAGCTTTCTTT.

This clonotype has more than one count but fewer than ten. The V call is TRBV29-1, the J call TRBJ1-1; possibly TRBD1 for D (6 bases). Trimming removed 4 bases at V and 6 bases at J, with 15 bases between. The CDR3 is 13 amino acids. The germline V gene encodes CDR1 SQVTM and CDR2 ANQGSEA. CDR3 DNA sequence: TGCAGCGTTGTGTCAGGGGCAGGCGCTGAAGCTTTCTTT. It specifies CSVVSGAGAEAFF.

This clonotype has more than one count but fewer than ten. The chain recombines TRBV29-1 with TRBJ2-7, with 7 bases lining up with TRBD1. In germline, CDR1 is SQVTM, CDR2 ANQGSEA. There are 14 residues in the CDR3. Unmatched junction bases numbered 8, after V lost 6 bases and J lost 0 bases. The CDR3, as DNA: TGCAGCGTACCCCGGGACAGTCGCTCCTACGAGCAGTACTTC. As protein: CSVPRDSRSYEQYF.

The J gene is TRBJ2-1, the V gene TRBV30, with 7 bases fitting TRBD2. The germline V gene has CDR1 GTSNPN and CDR2 SVGIG (reference sequence). The CDR3 covers 15 residues. Trimming took 5 bases from V and 4 from J; bases not matched to a gene: 11. In DNA form, the CDR3 reads TGTGCCTGGGAGCTACTGAGCGGGACTTACAATGAGCAGTTCTTC. Translated, it gives CAWELLSGTYNEQFF.

The chain has TRBV28 and TRBJ2-7; weak D call: TRBD2 (5 bases). Germline CDR1 MDHEN, CDR2 SYDVKM. The V and J ends lost 3 bases and 5 bases respectively, with 20 bases between them. The CDR3 is 16 residues long. CDR3 nucleotide sequence: TGTGCCAGCAGTTTCTGTTGTGAACGGAGGTGGGACGAGCAGTACTTC. This codes for CASSFCCERRWDEQYF. The entire variable domain, with the rest obtained from reference TRBV28 and TRBJ2-7, is as follows: DVKVTQSSRYLVKRTGEKVFLECVQDMDHENMFWYRQDPGLGLRLIYFSYDVKMKEKGDIPEGYSVSREKKERFSLILESASTNQTSMYLCASSFCCERRWDEQYFGPGTRLTVT.

This clonotype was seen only a few times. The chain has TRBV27 and TRBJ2-1; D unclear. CDR1 MNHEY and CDR2 SMNVEV come from the germline V gene (reference sequence). Trimming took off 4 bases at V and 5 bases at J, with 9 bases between the two ends. This CDR3 is built from 13 residues. The CDR3 DNA reads as TGTGCCAGCAGTTGGACCTCGAACAATGAGCAGTTCTTC. It is translated as CASSWTSNNEQFF.

The chain recombines TRBV15 with TRBJ2-7; TRBD1 matches at 9 bases. The CDR3 contains 16 residues. J gave up 0 bases and V 2 bases, and 5 bases lay outside the gene matches. Germline V gives CDR1 LNHNV, CDR2 YYDKDF (reference sequence). The CDR3 sequence is CATSRTGQGISYEQYF. The CDR3 DNA sequence: TGTGCCACCAGCAGAACGGGACAGGGAATCTCCTACGAGCAGTACTTC.

This clonotype showed up just a few times. J is TRBJ2-3 and V is TRBV25-1; D gene uncertain. This CDR3 is 11 amino acids long. V lost 5 bases to trimming and J lost 8 bases, with 8 bases between them. Germline V CDR1 and CDR2: MGHDK, SYGVNS. The CDR3 spells CASSPDGTQYF. The CDR3 nucleotides are TGTGCCAGCAGTCCTGATGGTACGCAGTATTTT. The whole variable domain, remainder taken from reference TRBV25-1 and TRBJ2-3, is EADIYQTPRYLVIGTGKKITLECSQTMGHDKMYWYQQDPGMELHLIHYSYGVNSTEKGDLSSESTVSRIRTEHFPLTLESARPSHTSQYLCASSPDGTQYFGPGTRLTVL.